These 26 T cell receptor beta chains were all obtained from the same sample, sequenced in a study of T cell repertoires in cytomegalovirus infection. From the reads, TCRdb called clonotypes with MiXCR, one entry per CDR3 protein. Among some 180,000 distinct CDR3 sequences, about 15% were seen once, and the ten largest hold less than 25%. Sequenced: CD8+ T cells from PBMCs. Receptors originate from a human donor in good health (CMV status not recorded). Some clones in this sample may be carry-over from other donors' samples.

In this sample, this clonotype turned up a few times. The chain combines TRBV28 with TRBJ1-4, with 10 bases lining up with TRBD1. In germline, CDR1 is MDHEN, CDR2 SYDVKM. This CDR3 comprises 17 residues. V trimming: 7 bases; J trimming: 2 bases; junction bases outside the gene matches: 10. CDR3 in amino acids: CASITGRQGATNEKLFF. The CDR3 nucleotides are TGTGCCAGCATAACCGGGAGACAGGGGGCGACTAATGAAAAACTGTTTTTT. The entire variable domain, with the rest obtained from reference TRBV28 and TRBJ1-4, is as follows: DVKVTQSSRYLVKRTGEKVFLECVQDMDHENMFWYRQDPGLGLRLIYFSYDVKMKEKGDIPEGYSVSREKKERFSLILESASTNQTSMYLCASITGRQGATNEKLFFGSGTQLSVL.

The chain employs TRBV7-6 and TRBJ2-5; 13 nucleotides line up with TRBD2. The CDR3 has 17 residues. The V gene's germline CDR1 is SGHVS and CDR2 FNYEAQ. Trimming removed 2 bases from V and 5 bases from J; junction bases left unmatched: 8. The CDR3 reads CASSLTKGLAGLETQYF. The CDR3 DNA sequence: TGTGCCAGCAGCTTAACCAAGGGACTAGCGGGGCTGGAGACCCAGTACTTC.

This chain joins TRBV28 and TRBJ1-1; TRBD1 might be the D (6 bases). Trimming pared 6 bases from V and 7 bases from J, leaving 27 bases between. The V gene's germline CDR1 is MDHEN and CDR2 SYDVKM. This CDR3 comprises 17 residues. CDR3 in amino acids: CASSNRQDDLIGNEAFF. DNA of the CDR3: TGTGCCAGCAGCAATCGACAGGATGATCTGATAGGGAATGAAGCTTTCTTT.

The rearrangement uses TRBV5-5 and TRBJ2-1, with D tentatively TRBD1 (5 bases). This CDR3 comprises 14 residues. Between the trimmed V and J ends, which lost 0 bases and 8 bases, there was a span of 12 bases. Germline values: CDR1 SGHKS, CDR2 YYEKEE (reference sequence). The CDR3 DNA is TGTGCCAGCAGCTTGGAAGGCAGGGTGGATGAGCAGTTCTTC. Amino acid sequence: CASSLEGRVDEQFF.

The chain has TRBV10-2 and TRBJ1-1; D not certain. Germline V lookup: CDR1 WSHSY, CDR2 SAAADI. Trimming took 3 bases from V and 2 from J, leaving 7 bases between them. The length of the CDR3 is 13 residues. DNA for the CDR3: TGCGCCAGCAGTGATGGATTAAACACTGAAGCTTTCTTT. It codes for CASSDGLNTEAFF.

The V call is TRBV6-6, the J call TRBJ1-1, with a tentative D call TRBD1 (6 bases). V was pared by 6 bases and J by 1 base, with 6 bases between. The length of the CDR3 is 12 residues. Germline V gene sequence: CDR1 MNHNY, CDR2 SVGAGI (reference sequence). The DNA for the CDR3 is TGTGCCAGCAGAGGGGGGAACACTGAAGCTTTCTTT. The encoded protein is CASRGGNTEAFF.

This clonotype was detected many times. The rearrangement uses TRBV7-6 and TRBJ1-1, with 8 bases identical to TRBD1. Germline V gives CDR1 SGHVS, CDR2 FNYEAQ. The V gene end was trimmed by 8 bases and the J gene end by 1 base; junction bases not matched to a gene: 3. The CDR3 contains 13 residues. The CDR3 is CASQTGENTEAFF. CDR3 DNA sequence: TGTGCCAGCCAGACAGGGGAGAACACTGAAGCTTTCTTT.

This sequence joins TRBV2 and TRBJ1-6; no definite D call. The V and J ends lost 6 bases and 10 bases respectively, with 16 bases between them. The germline CDR1 and CDR2 sequences are SNHLY and FYNNEI. This CDR3 contains 14 residues. The CDR3 coding sequence is TGTGCCAGCAGCGAGGATCCGCTGGACTCACCCCTCCACTTT. The encoded protein is CASSEDPLDSPLHF.

There are a few counts of this clonotype. The rearrangement joins TRBV12-3 or TRBV12-4 to TRBJ1-2, with D possibly being TRBD1 (5 bases). V shed 3 bases and J shed 4 bases, with 12 bases lying between them. The CDR3 extends over 14 amino acids. The CDR3 loop is CASSFGGTRYGYTF. The DNA of the CDR3 is TGTGCCAGCAGTTTCGGAGGGACGCGCTATGGCTACACCTTC.

This clonotype has a handful of counts. V gene TRBV7-2 combines with J gene TRBJ2-7; no clear D. The CDR3 is 15 residues long. The germline V gene encodes CDR1 SGHTA and CDR2 FQGNSA. The V gene lost 5 bases and the J gene lost 0 bases, with 14 bases spanning the gap. The DNA of the CDR3 is TGTGCCAGCAGCCCTTACATGGAGAGCTCCTACGAGCAGTACTTC. Amino acid sequence: CASSPYMESSYEQYF.

The genes are TRBV2 and TRBJ1-1, with D possibly being TRBD1 (5 bases). V was cut by 1 base and J by 0 bases, with 6 bases left in between. CDR1 and CDR2 from the germline V gene are SNHLY and FYNNEI. There are 14 residues in the CDR3. The CDR3, as DNA: TGTGCCAGCAGTGAAGGGGGCATGAACACTGAAGCTTTCTTT. Amino acid sequence: CASSEGGMNTEAFF.

This clonotype was counted a few times. The chain links TRBV2 to TRBJ1-4, with D uncertain. The V end was cut by 7 bases, the J end by 8 bases, with 5 bases between. The CDR3 sequence is 10 residues long. Germline V gene lookup returns CDR1 SNHLY and CDR2 FYNNEI. The CDR3 spells CASIREKLFF. The CDR3 nucleotides read TGTGCCAGCATAAGAGAAAAACTGTTTTTT.

This clonotype came up a few times. The chain uses TRBV28 and TRBJ1-2, with D unclear. This CDR3 contains 14 residues. The germline gives CDR1 MDHEN, CDR2 SYDVKM. V lost 5 bases and J lost 7, with 17 bases in between. The DNA of the CDR3 is TGTGCCAGCAGTACCCCCAGCACCGGAGGTGGCTACACCTTC. Its protein is CASSTPSTGGGYTF.

The CDR3 region is CASSPGQLNEQFF. CDR3 coding DNA: TGTGCCAGCAGCCCTGGACAGCTCAATGAGCAGTTCTTC. The chain uses TRBV7-9 and TRBJ2-1; D is perhaps TRBD1 (6 bases). The germline V and J ends were trimmed by 5 bases and 6 bases, with 11 bases remaining between them. CDR1 is SEHNR, CDR2 FQNEAQ, per germline (reference sequence). The CDR3 runs to 13 residues.

The rearrangement links TRBV11-1 to TRBJ2-5; 13 positions match TRBD2. The ends lost 5 bases at V and 1 base at J; junction bases unmatched: 7. CDR1 and CDR2 from the germline V gene are SGHAT and FQDESV (reference sequence). The CDR3 extends over 17 amino acids. The CDR3, as DNA: TGTGCCAGCAGCCCAGGACTAGCGGGGGCCCTCCAAGAGACCCAGTACTTC. Translation gives CASSPGLAGALQETQYF.

This chain uses TRBV6-1 with TRBJ2-1; D is possibly TRBD2 (5 bases). Germline V gene data show CDR1 as MNHNS and CDR2 as SASEGT. Deletions cut 7 bases from V and 3 bases from J, with 10 bases between. CDR3 length: 13 amino acids. CDR3 sequence: CASTKRFYNEQFF. The CDR3 coding sequence is TGTGCCAGCACCAAGCGGTTCTACAATGAGCAGTTCTTC.

This clonotype was observed a few times. The CDR3 bases are TGTGCCAGCAGCAGGGGTCGTGGCACTGAAGCTTTCTTT. Its protein product is CASSRGRGTEAFF. The chain carries TRBV7-9 and TRBJ1-1; a weak D match, TRBD1 (5 bases). The CDR3 loop spans 13 amino acids. The germline gives CDR1 SEHNR, CDR2 FQNEAQ (reference sequence). V dropped 5 bases and J dropped 4 bases, with 11 bases sitting between them.

This clonotype turned up a few times. V is TRBV7-2 and J is TRBJ2-1; D is uncertain. In germline, CDR1 is SGHTA, CDR2 FQGNSA. This CDR3 has 13 residues. V was pared by 5 bases and J by 6 bases, with 11 bases between. The CDR3 reads CASSGSNFNEQFF. CDR3 bases: TGTGCCAGCAGCGGAAGTAATTTCAATGAGCAGTTCTTC.

There are a few counts of this clonotype. The rearrangement joins TRBV19 to TRBJ2-7, with a possible D match to TRBD1 (6 bases). Trimming stripped 1 base from V and 6 bases from J, with 13 bases between. Germline values: CDR1 LNHDA, CDR2 SQIVND (reference sequence). The CDR3 is made up of 14 amino acids. CDR3 bases: TGTGCCAGTAGTATAGGAGGTCGAGGGGGCGAGCAGTACTTC. It encodes CASSIGGRGGEQYF.

The J gene is TRBJ2-1, the V gene TRBV20-1; TRBD2 agrees at 10 bases. The CDR3 length is 16 residues. Losses at the gene ends were 1 base for V and 1 base for J; bases not matched to a gene: 4. The germline V gene has CDR1 DFQATT and CDR2 SNEGSKA (reference sequence). CDR3: CSARASGGESYNEQFF. The CDR3 DNA follows: TGCAGTGCTAGAGCTAGCGGGGGAGAGTCCTACAATGAGCAGTTCTTC.

In its sample, this clonotype was seen a few times. The chain has TRBV4-3 and TRBJ1-2; D remains ambiguous. Trimming cost V 0 bases and J 6 bases, with 20 bases left between them. This CDR3 region has 17 residues. Germline V gene sequence: CDR1 LGHNA, CDR2 YSLEER. CDR3 sequence (DNA): TGCGCCAGCAGCCAAGATGGAGCAGGTGTACTTTCCGATGGCTACACCTTC. Residues: CASSQDGAGVLSDGYTF.

This clonotype appeared a few times. This rearrangement joins TRBV14 to TRBJ2-5; 9 nucleotides line up with TRBD2. CDR3 size: 18 residues. CDR1 and CDR2 (germline): SGHDN, FVKESK. Trimming cost V 0 bases and J 0 bases; bases outside gene matches: 8. As DNA, the CDR3 is TGTGCCAGCAGCCAAGATCTTGAGCGGGGGGCCTACCAAGAGACCCAGTACTTC. Its protein product is CASSQDLERGAYQETQYF.

The DNA for the CDR3 is TGTGCCAGCAATCTTAGCGGGGGCTCCTACAATGAGCAGTTCTTC. Its protein product is CASNLSGGSYNEQFF. The gene calls are TRBV12-3 or TRBV12-4 and TRBJ2-1; 9 nucleotides match TRBD2. The CDR3 totals 15 residues. V shed 7 bases and J 0 bases; nucleotides not matched to a gene: 4.

The J gene is TRBJ1-5, the V gene TRBV30; D not resolved. The germline CDR1 and CDR2 sequences are GTSNPN and SVGIG (reference sequence). V was clipped by 3 bases and J by 2 bases, with 14 bases between them. This CDR3 spans 15 amino acids. For the CDR3, the DNA is TGTGCCTGGAGGGAAGCCGGGCTAGGCAATCAGCCCCAGCATTTT. It yields the protein CAWREAGLGNQPQHF.

This clonotype was counted only a few times. The rearrangement uses TRBV29-1 and TRBJ1-2, with a possible D match to TRBD1 (5 bases). Trimming removed 0 bases from V and 4 bases from J, with 12 bases in between. The germline V gene encodes CDR1 SQVTM and CDR2 ANQGSEA. This CDR3 comprises 14 residues. CDR3 sequence reads: CSVEDRAGVYGYTF. The DNA of the CDR3 is TGCAGCGTTGAAGATCGTGCGGGGGTCTATGGCTACACCTTC.

The V and J genes are TRBV14 and TRBJ2-1; no reliable D call. Trimming took off 5 bases at V and 8 bases at J, with 10 bases between the two ends. The V gene's germline CDR1 is SGHDN and CDR2 FVKESK. The CDR3 covers 12 residues. CDR3 region: CASSSIPHEQFF. The CDR3 region has the DNA TGTGCCAGCAGCTCGATACCACATGAGCAGTTCTTC.